This T cell receptor beta chain was found in a study of identical twins. Germline CDR1 and CDR2: ENHRY and SYGVKD. With V trimmed by 2 bases and J by 5 bases, 14 bases remained unmatched. The CDR3 is made up of 17 amino acids. Each CDR3 protein gets one entry after TCRdb re-called the 5' RACE reads with MiXCR. The sample has roughly 700,000 distinct CDR3 sequences; around 8.3% are singletons. All donors comprised healthy Caucasians. The same data also contributed to another study, on yellow fever vaccine responses in identical twins.

The chain recombines TRBV10-3 with TRBJ2-7, with 8 bases lining up with TRBD2. The sample was PBMCs. The clonotype comes from a young woman in good health. CDR3 amino acids: CAISERGGGAGANEQYF. CDR3 DNA: TGTGCCATCAGTGAGAGGGGGGGGGGAGCGGGAGCTAACGAGCAGTACTTC.